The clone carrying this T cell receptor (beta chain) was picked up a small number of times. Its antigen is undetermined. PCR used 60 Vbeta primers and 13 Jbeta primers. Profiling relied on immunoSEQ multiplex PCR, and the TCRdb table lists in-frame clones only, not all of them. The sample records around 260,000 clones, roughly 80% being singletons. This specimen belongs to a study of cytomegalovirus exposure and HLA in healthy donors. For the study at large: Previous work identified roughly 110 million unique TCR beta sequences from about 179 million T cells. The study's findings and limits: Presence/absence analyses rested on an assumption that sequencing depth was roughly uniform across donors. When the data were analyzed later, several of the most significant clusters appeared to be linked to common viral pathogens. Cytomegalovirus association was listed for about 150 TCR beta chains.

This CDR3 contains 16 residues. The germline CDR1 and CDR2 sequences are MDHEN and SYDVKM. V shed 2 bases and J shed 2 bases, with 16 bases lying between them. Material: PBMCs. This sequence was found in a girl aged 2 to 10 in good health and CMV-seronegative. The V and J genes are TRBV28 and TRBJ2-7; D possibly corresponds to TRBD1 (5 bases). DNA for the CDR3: TGTGCCAGCAGTTTAAGGATCGCGACAGTAACCTACGAGCAGTACTTC. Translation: CASSLRIATVTYEQYF.